A single sample gave rise to the 17 T cell receptor beta chains below, sequenced in a study of shared clonotypes between healthy human individuals. TCRdb keeps only in-frame clones here, not all; method: immunoSEQ multiplex PCR. This sample has some 2,000,000 clones, with roughly 94% found just once. Sequencing input: naive CD4+ T cells sorted from blood. Subset specified: CD45RA+ positively selected. These receptors were taken from a man younger than 30 in good health.

The chain combines TRBV6-4 with TRBJ1-2; possible D gene TRBD1, 6 bases. Per germline, CDR1 MRHNA and CDR2 SNTAGT. V was pared by 9 bases and J by 5 bases, with 19 bases between. The CDR3 is 14 residues long. As DNA, the CDR3 is TGTGCCAGTGAGGCGCAGGGGCCCTTGTATGGCTACACCTTC. It yields the protein CASEAQGPLYGYTF.

Of note for this clone: The same CDR3 also results from other DNA sequences found in this sample. Written as DNA, the CDR3 is TGTGCCAGCAGTCCTGGGGTGGGCTATGGCTACACCTTC. It specifies CASSPGVGYGYTF. The chain couples TRBV7-2 to TRBJ1-2; D call uncertain. Germline V gene data show CDR1 as SGHTA and CDR2 as FQGNSA. V was cut by 6 bases and J by 4 bases, with 12 bases left in between. The CDR3 length is 13 residues.

In DNA, the CDR3 is TGTGCCTGGAGTTCCCCCTGGACAGGGGGCAGTAATAGCAATCAGCCCCAGCATTTT. This codes for CAWSSPWTGGSNSNQPQHF. The chain has TRBV30 and TRBJ1-5, with 11 bases that match TRBD1. CDR3 length: 19 amino acids. Trimming at V came to 2 bases and at J to 0 bases, leaving 12 bases not matched to a gene. Germline-derived CDR1 and CDR2 are GTSNPN and SVGIG (reference sequence).

The gene calls are TRBV9 and TRBJ2-3, with 7 positions matching TRBD2. This CDR3 comprises 15 residues. V shed 2 bases, J shed 3 bases, and the junction held 6 bases outside the gene matches. From germline, CDR1 is SGDLS and CDR2 YYNGEE. CDR3 amino acids: CASSVGTTPTDTQYF. The CDR3 DNA reads TGTGCCAGCAGCGTGGGGACTACTCCTACAGATACGCAGTATTTT.

In the case of this clone: Other DNA sequences in the same sample also yield this CDR3. The gene calls are TRBV7-2 and TRBJ2-3; possible D gene TRBD2, 6 bases. This CDR3 is built from 14 residues. V was trimmed by 6 bases and J by 0 bases, leaving 10 bases between them. Germline V lookup: CDR1 SGHTA, CDR2 FQGNSA. For the CDR3, the DNA is TGTGCCAGCAGTTACGGACTAAGCACAGATACGCAGTATTTT. Translation gives CASSYGLSTDTQYF.

This clone was detected once. The chain has TRBV29-1 and TRBJ1-2; D not certain. The CDR3 has 12 amino acids. CDR1 is SQVTM, CDR2 ANQGSEA, per germline. Between the trimmed V and J ends, which lost 8 bases and 0 bases, there was a span of 10 bases. CDR3 sequence: CSIGRANYGYTF. CDR3 bases: TGCAGCATCGGACGGGCTAACTATGGCTACACCTTC.

This chain links TRBV6-1 with TRBJ2-3; no reliable D call. Germline values: CDR1 MNHNS, CDR2 SASEGT. This CDR3 contains 15 residues. Trimming shortened V by 3 bases and J by 2 bases, and 12 bases separated the two germline ends. Here the CDR3 reads CASSDYGRFTDTQYF. In DNA, the CDR3 is TGTGCCAGCAGTGATTACGGCAGGTTCACAGATACGCAGTATTTT.

This clone was counted once. This sequence joins TRBV10-1 and TRBJ2-7, with D perhaps TRBD1 (5 bases). This CDR3 comprises 13 residues. The V gene lost 0 bases and the J gene lost 3 bases, with 6 bases spanning the gap. Germline V gives CDR1 WNHNN, CDR2 SYGVQD (reference sequence). The CDR3 DNA sequence: TGCGCCAGCAGTGAGTCTGACAGCTACGAGCAGTACTTC. Residues: CASSESDSYEQYF.

The chain combines TRBV18 with TRBJ2-3; D may be TRBD2 (6 bases). This CDR3 has 15 residues. Looked up from germline, CDR1 is KGHSH and CDR2 is LQKENI. Trimming removed 0 bases from V and 6 bases from J, with 13 bases in between. The CDR3 region is CASSPPLAGSDTQYF. The CDR3 DNA reads as TGTGCCAGCTCACCACCTCTCGCGGGATCGGATACGCAGTATTTT.

This clone was found once. The CDR3 protein is CASSLADGGFNQPQHF. Here the CDR3 DNA reads TGTGCCAGCAGCTTAGCGGACGGCGGGTTCAATCAGCCCCAGCATTTT. The J gene is TRBJ1-5, the V gene TRBV7-8; no clear D. Germline lookup yields CDR1 SGHVS and CDR2 FQNEAQ. V shed 0 bases and J shed 3 bases, with 12 bases lying between them. The CDR3 is made up of 16 amino acids.

The rearrangement links TRBV19 to TRBJ2-7; D is uncertain. The germline V and J ends were trimmed by 4 bases and 3 bases, with 10 bases remaining between them. CDR3 length equals 13 residues. CDR1 and CDR2 from the germline V gene are LNHDA and SQIVND (reference sequence). CDR3 DNA sequence: TGTGCCAGTAGTAGCGGACGGTTCTACGAGCAGTACTTC. The encoded protein is CASSSGRFYEQYF.

The count of this clone is one. This chain uses TRBV5-1 with TRBJ2-3, with D possibly being TRBD2 (6 bases). Trimming removed 0 bases at V and 2 bases at J, with 19 bases between. Germline CDR1 SGHRS, CDR2 YFSETQ. The CDR3 is 18 residues long. CDR3 bases: TGCGCCAGCAGCTTGGTGCGGTTGCAACTAGCTGACACAGATACGCAGTATTTT. It is translated as CASSLVRLQLADTDTQYF.

With regard to this clone: Other nucleotide sequences in the sample specify the same CDR3. J is TRBJ1-1 and V is TRBV18, with TRBD1 as a possible D gene (6 bases). Per germline, CDR1 KGHSH and CDR2 LQKENI. This CDR3 contains 13 residues. Trimming removed 5 bases from V and 5 bases from J, with 12 bases in between. The CDR3 sequence: CASSSGQYTEAFF. DNA for the CDR3: TGTGCCAGCTCATCAGGACAGTATACTGAAGCTTTCTTT.

The chain is built from TRBV7-9 and TRBJ1-1; 7 bases are a match to TRBD1. This CDR3 comprises 14 residues. V lost 3 bases, J lost 1 base, and 2 bases stayed unmatched. CDR1 is SEHNR, CDR2 FQNEAQ, per germline (reference sequence). The CDR3 here is CASSLDRWNTEAFF. The CDR3 DNA reads as TGTGCCAGCAGCTTGGACAGGTGGAACACTGAAGCTTTCTTT.

The V gene is TRBV5-8, the J gene TRBJ2-1; TRBD2 is a possible D gene (6 bases). CDR1 SGHTS and CDR2 YDEGEE come from the germline V gene. V lost 0 bases and J 4 bases, leaving 11 bases between the germline ends. The CDR3 spans 15 residues. The CDR3 spells CASSLEWAGYNEQFF. The CDR3 DNA follows: TGTGCCAGCAGCTTGGAATGGGCGGGATACAATGAGCAGTTCTTC.

The chain carries TRBV10-2 and TRBJ1-2, with 8 bases that match TRBD1. The junction had 7 bases not matched to a gene; V was cut back by 10 bases and J by 6 bases. This CDR3 is built from 12 residues. Germline assignment: CDR1 WSHSY and CDR2 SAAADI. The CDR3 DNA follows: TGCGCCATCTCACAGGGGGAGAATGGCTACACCTTC. Amino acid sequence: CAISQGENGYTF.

The chain joins TRBV6-5 to TRBJ1-4; unclear D gene. This CDR3 has 15 amino acids. V was clipped by 4 bases and J by 6 bases, with 15 bases between them. Germline V gives CDR1 MNHEY, CDR2 SVGAGI. For the CDR3, the DNA is TGTGCCAGCAGTTCCGCTGCCGTAAGAGATGAAAAACTGTTTTTT. It specifies CASSSAAVRDEKLFF.